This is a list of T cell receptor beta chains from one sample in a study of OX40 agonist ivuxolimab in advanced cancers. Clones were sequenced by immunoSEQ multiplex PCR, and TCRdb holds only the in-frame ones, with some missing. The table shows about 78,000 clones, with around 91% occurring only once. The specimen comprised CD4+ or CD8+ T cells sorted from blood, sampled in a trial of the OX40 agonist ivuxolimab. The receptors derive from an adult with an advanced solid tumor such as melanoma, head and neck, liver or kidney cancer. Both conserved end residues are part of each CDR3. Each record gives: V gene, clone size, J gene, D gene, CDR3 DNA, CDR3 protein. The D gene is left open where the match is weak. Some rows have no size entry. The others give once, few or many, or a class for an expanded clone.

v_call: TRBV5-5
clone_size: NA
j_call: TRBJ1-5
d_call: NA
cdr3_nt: TGTGCCAGCAGCCCCGGGAGCTTCAATCAGCCCCAGCATTTT
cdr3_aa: CASSPGSFNQPQHF

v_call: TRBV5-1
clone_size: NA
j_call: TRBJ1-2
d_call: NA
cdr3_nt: TGCGCCAGCAGCTTGGAGACGGCAGATGGCTACACCTTC
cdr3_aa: CASSLETADGYTF

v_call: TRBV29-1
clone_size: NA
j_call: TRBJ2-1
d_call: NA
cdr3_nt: TGCAGCGTTCACCAACAGAACCACAATGAGCAGTTCTTC
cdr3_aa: CSVHQQNHNEQFF

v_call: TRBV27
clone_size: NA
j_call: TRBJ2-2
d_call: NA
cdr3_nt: TGTGCCAGCAGTCCCCAGGGGGGCGGGGAGCTGTTTTTT
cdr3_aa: CASSPQGGGELFF

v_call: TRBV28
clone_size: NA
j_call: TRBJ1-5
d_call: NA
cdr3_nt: TGTGCCAGCAGTTTACCTCGACAGATTAGCAATCAGCCCCAGCATTTT
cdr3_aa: CASSLPRQISNQPQHF

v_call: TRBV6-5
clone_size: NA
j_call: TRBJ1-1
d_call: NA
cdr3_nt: TGTGCCAGCAGTTACTTGGGGGCGGACAACGCTGAAGCTTTCTTT
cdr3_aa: CASSYLGADNAEAFF

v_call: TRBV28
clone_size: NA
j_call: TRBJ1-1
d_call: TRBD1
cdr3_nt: TGTGCCAGCAGACCAGCAGGGGGGCGAACTGAAGCTTTCTTT
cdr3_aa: CASRPAGGRTEAFF

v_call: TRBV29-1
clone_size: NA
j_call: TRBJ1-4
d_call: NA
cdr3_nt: TGCAGCGTTGGGGGGGCGGAGACCGGTGAAAAACTGTTTTTT
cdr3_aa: CSVGGAETGEKLFF

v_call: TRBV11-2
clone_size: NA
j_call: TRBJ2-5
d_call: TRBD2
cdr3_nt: TGTGCCAGCAGCTTAACTAGCGGAGAGTGGGAGACCCAGTACTTC
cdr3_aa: CASSLTSGEWETQYF

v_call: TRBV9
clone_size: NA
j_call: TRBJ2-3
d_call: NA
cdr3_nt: TGTGCCAGCAGCCCTATAGGGCAAACTAGCACAGATACGCAGTATTTT
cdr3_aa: CASSPIGQTSTDTQYF

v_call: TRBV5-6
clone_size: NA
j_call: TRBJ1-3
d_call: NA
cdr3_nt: TGTGCCAGCAGCCACGGACAGCTTTTCTCTGGAAACACCATATATTTT
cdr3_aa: CASSHGQLFSGNTIYF

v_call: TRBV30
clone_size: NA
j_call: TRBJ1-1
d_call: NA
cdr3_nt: TGTGCCTGGGGGTGGAACACTGAAGCTTTCTTT
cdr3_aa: CAWGWNTEAFF

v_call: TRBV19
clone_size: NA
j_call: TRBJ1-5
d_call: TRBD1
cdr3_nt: TGTGCCAGTATGGGGGCGACAGGGTTATATCAGCCCCAGCATTTT
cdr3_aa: CASMGATGLYQPQHF

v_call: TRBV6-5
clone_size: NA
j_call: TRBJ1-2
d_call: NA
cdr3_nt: TGTGCCAGCAGTTACCGCGGATCTAACTATGGCTACACCTTC
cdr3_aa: CASSYRGSNYGYTF

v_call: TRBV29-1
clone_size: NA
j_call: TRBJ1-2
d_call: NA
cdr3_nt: TGCAGCGTTCAAGGGGGGCTCGACTATGGCTACACCTTC
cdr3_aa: CSVQGGLDYGYTF

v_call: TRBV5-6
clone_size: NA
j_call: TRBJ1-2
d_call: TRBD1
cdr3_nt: TGTGCCAGCAGCTTCGGGGGACAGGGAAGATTCATCTATGGCTACACCTTC
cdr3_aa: CASSFGGQGRFIYGYTF

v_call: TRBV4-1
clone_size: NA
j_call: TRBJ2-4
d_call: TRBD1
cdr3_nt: TGCGCCAGCAGCCAAGGAGGCTCGGGACAGGGGCCCTTCCGTCAGTACTTC
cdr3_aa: CASSQGGSGQGPFRQYF

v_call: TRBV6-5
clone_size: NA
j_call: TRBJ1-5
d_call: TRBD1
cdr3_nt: TGTGCCAGCCAAGAGTCGGGACAGGGATTTCGGCCCCAGCATTTT
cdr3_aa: CASQESGQGFRPQHF

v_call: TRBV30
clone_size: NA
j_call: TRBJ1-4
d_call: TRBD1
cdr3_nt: TGTGCCTGGAGTGGAGGGGGCACTAATGAAAAACTGTTTTTT
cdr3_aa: CAWSGGGTNEKLFF

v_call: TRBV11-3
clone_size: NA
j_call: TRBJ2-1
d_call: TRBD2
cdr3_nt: TGTGCCAGCTGCCAGACTAGCGGGAGCAATGAGCAGTTCTTC
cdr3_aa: CASCQTSGSNEQFF

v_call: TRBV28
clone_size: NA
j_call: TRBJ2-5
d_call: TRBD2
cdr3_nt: TGTGCCAGCAGCCCTAGCGGGAGCGGCTTTTGGGGGGAGACCCAGTACTTC
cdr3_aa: CASSPSGSGFWGETQYF

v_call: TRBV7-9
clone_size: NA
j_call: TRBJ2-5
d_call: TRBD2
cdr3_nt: TGTGCCAGCAGTTTAGGGGAGGGACGGCGAAACTTC
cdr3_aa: CASSLGEGRRNF

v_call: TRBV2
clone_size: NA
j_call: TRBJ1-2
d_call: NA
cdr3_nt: TGTGCCAGCAGCGGGACACCCTGGAGTGGCTACACCTTC
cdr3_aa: CASSGTPWSGYTF

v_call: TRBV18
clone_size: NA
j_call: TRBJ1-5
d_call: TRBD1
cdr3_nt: TGTGCCAGCTCACCGGGACAGAGTTATCAGCCCCAGCATTTT
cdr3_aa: CASSPGQSYQPQHF

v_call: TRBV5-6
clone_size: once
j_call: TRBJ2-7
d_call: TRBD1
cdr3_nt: TGTGCCAGCAGCCTTCTTAGGGGACAGAATATATACGAGCAGTACTTC
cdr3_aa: CASSLLRGQNIYEQYF

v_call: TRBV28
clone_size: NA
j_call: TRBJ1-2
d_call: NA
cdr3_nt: TGTGCCAGCAGCCCAGGGTCTAGCTACACCTTC
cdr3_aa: CASSPGSSYTF

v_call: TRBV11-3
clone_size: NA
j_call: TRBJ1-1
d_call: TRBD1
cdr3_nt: TGTGCCAGCAGCCGTACAGGGGGCACTGAAGCTTTCTTT
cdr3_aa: CASSRTGGTEAFF

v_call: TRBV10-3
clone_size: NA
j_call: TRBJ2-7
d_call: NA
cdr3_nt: TGTGCCATCGGCCGACTAGACAACGAGCAGTACTTC
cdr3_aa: CAIGRLDNEQYF

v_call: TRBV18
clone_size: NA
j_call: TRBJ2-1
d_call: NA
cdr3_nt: TGTGCCAGCTCACCTGGTCTCACTACTAACAATGAGCAGTTCTTC
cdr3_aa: CASSPGLTTNNEQFF

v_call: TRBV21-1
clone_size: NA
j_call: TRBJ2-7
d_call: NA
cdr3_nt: TGTGCCAGCAGCAAAGGGGCTAGCGGGGTCTACGAGCAGTACTTC
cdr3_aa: CASSKGASGVYEQYF

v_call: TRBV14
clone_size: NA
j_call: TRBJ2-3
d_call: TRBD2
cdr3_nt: TGTGCCAGCAGCCAGAGCGGGAGGGTACCAGATACGCAGTATTTT
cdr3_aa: CASSQSGRVPDTQYF

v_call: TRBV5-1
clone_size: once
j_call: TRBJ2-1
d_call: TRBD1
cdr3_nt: TGCGCCAGCAGCCCAGCCGGGACAGGGTCCTACAATGAGCAGTTCTTC
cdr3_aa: CASSPAGTGSYNEQFF

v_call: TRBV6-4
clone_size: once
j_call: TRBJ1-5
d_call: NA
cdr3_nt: TGTGCCAGCAGTGACGCCGCGGGGTATCAGCCCCAGCATTTT
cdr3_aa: CASSDAAGYQPQHF

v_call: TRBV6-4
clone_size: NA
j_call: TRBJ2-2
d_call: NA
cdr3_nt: TGTGCCAGCAGTGACTCGAGTCTAATCACCGGGGAGCTGTTTTTT
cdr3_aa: CASSDSSLITGELFF

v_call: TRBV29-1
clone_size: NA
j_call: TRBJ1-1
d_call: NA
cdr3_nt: TGCAGCGTTGAGAAGGGGCAGAACACTGAAGCTTTCTTT
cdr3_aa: CSVEKGQNTEAFF

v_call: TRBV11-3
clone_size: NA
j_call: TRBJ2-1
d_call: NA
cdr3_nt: TGTGCCAGCAGCGGGCAGGGGGGAGGGCATGAGCAGTTCTTC
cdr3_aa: CASSGQGGGHEQFF

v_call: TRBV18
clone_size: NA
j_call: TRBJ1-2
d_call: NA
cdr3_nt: TGTGCCAGCTCACCATTGACAGACTATGGCTACACCTTC
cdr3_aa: CASSPLTDYGYTF

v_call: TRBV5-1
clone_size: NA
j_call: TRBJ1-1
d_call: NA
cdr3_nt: TGCGCCAGCAGTAATAGGGGGACACGGAACACTGAAGCTTTCTTT
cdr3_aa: CASSNRGTRNTEAFF

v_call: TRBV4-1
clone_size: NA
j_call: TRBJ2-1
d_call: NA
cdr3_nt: TGCGCCAGCAGCCAAGGTAGGGCAAGGGGCGGGAATGAGCAGTTCTTC
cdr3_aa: CASSQGRARGGNEQFF

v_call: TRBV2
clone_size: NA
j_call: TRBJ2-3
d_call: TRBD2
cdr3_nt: TGTGCCAGCAGCTCCGGGACTAGCGATGCGGATACGCAGTATTTT
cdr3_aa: CASSSGTSDADTQYF

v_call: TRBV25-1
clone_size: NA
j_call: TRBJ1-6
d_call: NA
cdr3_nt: TGTGCCAGCAGACAGCCCAATTCACCCCTCCACTTT
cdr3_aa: CASRQPNSPLHF

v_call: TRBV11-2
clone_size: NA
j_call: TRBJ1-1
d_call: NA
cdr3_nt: TGTGCCAGCAGCTTAGATACTGAAGCTTTCTTT
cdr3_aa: CASSLDTEAFF

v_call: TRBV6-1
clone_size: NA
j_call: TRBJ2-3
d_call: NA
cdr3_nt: TGTGCCAGCAGTGAATGGGTGGATACGCAGTATTTT
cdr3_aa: CASSEWVDTQYF

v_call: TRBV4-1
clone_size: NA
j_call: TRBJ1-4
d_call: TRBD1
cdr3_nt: TGCGCCAGCAGCCTAACCGGGACAGGTAATGAAAAACTGTTTTTT
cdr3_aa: CASSLTGTGNEKLFF

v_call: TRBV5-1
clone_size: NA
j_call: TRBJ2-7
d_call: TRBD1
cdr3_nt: TGCGCCAGCAGCTCCCGGGGACAGGACTACGAGCAGTACTTC
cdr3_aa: CASSSRGQDYEQYF

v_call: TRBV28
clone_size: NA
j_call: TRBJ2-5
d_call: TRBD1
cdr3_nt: TGTGCCAGCAGTTTTGTGTATGACGGGACAGCCGAGACCCAGTACTTC
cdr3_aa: CASSFVYDGTAETQYF

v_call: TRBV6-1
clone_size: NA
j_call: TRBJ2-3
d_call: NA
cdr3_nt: TGTGCCAGCAGTGGCCGGGGAGATACGCAGTATTTT
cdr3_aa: CASSGRGDTQYF

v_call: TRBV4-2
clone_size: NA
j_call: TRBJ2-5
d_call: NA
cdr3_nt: TGTGCCAGCAGCCAAGGTGGCAGCCACCAAGAGACCCAGTACTTC
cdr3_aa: CASSQGGSHQETQYF

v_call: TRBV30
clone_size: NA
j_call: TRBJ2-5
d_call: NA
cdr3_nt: TGTGCCTCTTCCCTTAGCGACCATGGGGAGACCCAGTACTTC
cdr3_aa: CASSLSDHGETQYF

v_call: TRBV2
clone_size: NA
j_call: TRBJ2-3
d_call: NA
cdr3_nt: TGTGCCTCTCAATCGGGGCCTGGAGGCACAGATACGCAGTATTTT
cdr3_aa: CASQSGPGGTDTQYF